These 21 T cell receptor beta chains share one sample of origin, sequenced in a study of shared clonotypes between healthy human individuals. Assay: immunoSEQ multiplex PCR; the TCRdb copy retains only in-frame clones and omits some. Found here are some 900,000 clones, 60% to 85% of them singletons; the top ten hold about 1.5%. The sample taken for sequencing was memory CD4+ T cells sorted from blood. Noted subset: CD45RA-negative fraction. All receptors derive from a man younger than 35 in good health.

This clone appeared a few times. Different DNA sequences within this sample yield the same CDR3. V gene TRBV7-2 combines with J gene TRBJ2-1; no definite D call. The CDR3 runs 12 residues. Germline CDR1 and CDR2: SGHTA and FQGNSA. V lost 5 bases, J lost 4 bases, and 6 bases lay in between. This chain's CDR3 is CASSPGYNEQFF. CDR3 DNA sequence: TGTGCCAGCAGCCCCGGGTACAATGAGCAGTTCTTC.

The chain is built from TRBV4-1 and TRBJ2-3; 9 bases align to TRBD2. The trim removed 4 bases at V and 6 bases at J, leaving 8 bases unmatched. The CDR3 extends over 15 amino acids. CDR1 is MGHRA and CDR2 is YSYEKL in the germline V gene. CDR3 coding DNA: TGCGCCAGCAGCCTTTCTAGCGGGGAGTGGGATACGCAGTATTTT. Protein sequence: CASSLSSGEWDTQYF.

DNA for the CDR3: TGTGCCAGCAGCTGGACCCTTGCAGCGGGAGGGCCCCGACGGCAGTTCTTC. Its translation is CASSWTLAAGGPRRQFF. The genes are TRBV5-4 and TRBJ2-1; 10 positions agree with TRBD2. CDR3 length: 17 residues. The germline gives CDR1 SGHNT, CDR2 YYREEE (reference sequence). V trimming: 3 bases; J trimming: 12 bases; junction bases outside the gene matches: 18.

A note on this clone: Within the sample, other DNA sequences also encode this same CDR3. V and J are TRBV18 and TRBJ2-3; D call uncertain. The CDR3 is made up of 13 amino acids. V was trimmed by 0 bases and J by 4 bases, leaving 5 bases between them. CDR1 and CDR2 (germline): KGHSH, LQKENI. The DNA for the CDR3 is TGTGCCAGCTCACCACCCTCTGCAGATACGCAGTATTTT. This codes for CASSPPSADTQYF.

This clone was counted once. It differs at one base from a far larger clone, so likely a read error. At the DNA level, this CDR3 is encoded by other sequences in the same sample as well. The V and J genes are TRBV29-1 and TRBJ2-5; D gene unclear. The CDR3 sequence is 12 residues long. Germline V gene sequence: CDR1 SQVTM, CDR2 ANQGSEA. The CDR3 DNA reads TGCAGTGTTGGGCCGGCACAAGAGACCCAGTACTTC. It specifies CSVGPAQETQYF.

This clone was detected a few times. V gene TRBV7-8 combines with J gene TRBJ1-4; perhaps TRBD1 as D (6 bases). Germline CDR1 SGHVS, CDR2 FQNEAQ. The CDR3 runs to 14 residues. V was pared by 2 bases and J by 5 bases, with 9 bases between. CDR3 DNA: TGTGCCAGCAGCTTATATGGACAGAATGAAAAACTGTTTTTT. It yields the protein CASSLYGQNEKLFF.

This clone was detected only once. The chain recombines TRBV30 with TRBJ2-7; D remains unclear. CDR1 is GTSNPN and CDR2 is SVGIG in the germline V gene (reference sequence). The CDR3 is made up of 16 amino acids. Trimming took off 0 bases at V and 2 bases at J, with 17 bases between the two ends. The CDR3 region is CAWSVLRELRTYEQYF. CDR3 coding DNA: TGTGCCTGGAGTGTACTTAGGGAACTTAGAACCTACGAGCAGTACTTC.

The chain employs TRBV19 and TRBJ1-3; D not certain. Trimming took off 4 bases at V and 1 base at J, with 14 bases between the two ends. This CDR3 is 16 amino acids long. The germline V gene encodes CDR1 LNHDA and CDR2 SQIVND (reference sequence). This CDR3 is CASSTASRTSGNTIYF. The CDR3 bases are TGTGCCAGTAGTACGGCTTCAAGAACTTCTGGAAACACCATATATTTT. Variable domain in full (rest from reference TRBV19 and TRBJ1-3): DGGITQSPKYLFRKEGQNVTLSCEQNLNHDAMYWYRQDPGQGLRLIYYSQIVNDFQKGDIAEGYSVSREKKESFPLTVTSAQKNPTAFYLCASSTASRTSGNTIYFGEGSWLTVV.

This clone has just one count. The gene calls are TRBV5-6 and TRBJ2-1, with D unclear. The V and J ends lost 1 base and 10 bases respectively, with 6 bases between them. There are 11 residues in the CDR3. CDR1 and CDR2 from the germline V gene are SGHDT and YYEEEE. The CDR3 loop reads CASSLNGEQFF. Here the CDR3 DNA reads TGTGCCAGCAGCTTGAATGGAGAGCAGTTCTTC.

The gene calls are TRBV20-1 and TRBJ1-1, with a tentative D call TRBD1 (5 bases). V was shortened by 5 bases and J by 4 bases, with 8 bases between the two germline ends. The CDR3 consists of 11 residues. The germline V gene encodes CDR1 DFQATT and CDR2 SNEGSKA (reference sequence). The CDR3 nucleotides read TGCAGTGCTGCACAGGCCACTGAAGCTTTCTTT. The encoded protein is CSAAQATEAFF.

V and J are TRBV2 and TRBJ2-2, with 9 bases lining up with TRBD1. The CDR3 spans 15 residues. In germline, CDR1 is SNHLY, CDR2 FYNNEI. Trimming took 6 bases from V and 6 from J; bases not matched to a gene: 8. CDR3 residues: CASSPGQGSAGELFF. CDR3 in DNA: TGTGCCAGCAGCCCTGGACAGGGGTCAGCCGGGGAGCTGTTTTTT. The full variable domain, its missing parts supplied by reference TRBV2 and TRBJ2-2, is EPEVTQTPSHQVTQMGQEVILRCVPISNHLYFYWYRQILGQKVEFLVSFYNNEISEKSEIFDDQFSVERPDGSNFTLKIRSTKLEDSAMYFCASSPGQGSAGELFFGEGSRLTVL.

V gene TRBV6-5 combines with J gene TRBJ1-2; D not resolved. Germline V gives CDR1 MNHEY, CDR2 SVGAGI. This CDR3 comprises 15 residues. Trimming removed 2 bases at V and 2 bases at J, with 12 bases between. CDR3: CASSYLMTGNYGYTF. Written as DNA, the CDR3 is TGTGCCAGCAGTTACCTGATGACGGGGAACTATGGCTACACCTTC.

The chain couples TRBV19 to TRBJ2-4; D is possibly TRBD1 (6 bases). With 7 bases removed from V and 0 bases from J, the gap between germline ends came to 19 bases. Germline CDR1 is LNHDA and CDR2 is SQIVND (reference sequence). This CDR3 region has 17 residues. The CDR3 DNA reads as TGTGCCAGTAAGAGTCAGGGGAGTGGACTAGCCAAAAACATTCAGTACTTC. Amino acids: CASKSQGSGLAKNIQYF. Together with reference TRBV19 and TRBJ2-4, the CDR3 gives the full variable domain: DGGITQSPKYLFRKEGQNVTLSCEQNLNHDAMYWYRQDPGQGLRLIYYSQIVNDFQKGDIAEGYSVSREKKESFPLTVTSAQKNPTAFYLCASKSQGSGLAKNIQYFGAGTRLSVL.

The sample holds one count of this clone. This chain links TRBV25-1 with TRBJ1-3; D is unresolved. Trimming pared 3 bases from V and 4 bases from J, leaving 13 bases between. The germline V gene has CDR1 MGHDK and CDR2 SYGVNS. CDR3 size: 15 residues. The CDR3 nucleotides read TGTGCCAGCAGTGAGGTTAGGCCGGCGGGAAACACCATATATTTT. This encodes CASSEVRPAGNTIYF.

This chain joins TRBV10-2 and TRBJ1-1, with 9 nucleotides matching TRBD1. Germline V gene data show CDR1 as WSHSY and CDR2 as SAAADI. The CDR3 covers 14 residues. Unmatched junction bases numbered 8, after V lost 6 bases and J lost 6 bases. In nucleotides, the CDR3 is TGCGCCAGCAGCGCCACAGGGGGCAAAGCTGAAGCTTTCTTT. Protein: CASSATGGKAEAFF.

The chain is built from TRBV13 and TRBJ2-7; 8 bases line up with TRBD2. The V segment lost 3 bases and the J segment 7 bases; nucleotides outside the gene matches: 5. The germline CDR1 and CDR2 sequences are PRHDT and FYEKMQ (reference sequence). The length of the CDR3 is 13 residues. The CDR3 sequence is CASSFPAGEEQYF. The DNA of the CDR3 is TGTGCCAGCAGCTTCCCAGCGGGGGAAGAGCAGTACTTC.

Of note for this clone: Distinct nucleotide sequences in the sample also encode this CDR3. This sequence joins TRBV9 and TRBJ1-1; D remains unclear. Germline V CDR1 and CDR2: SGDLS, YYNGEE. V was clipped by 0 bases and J by 1 base, with 7 bases between them. This CDR3 has 14 amino acids. Written as DNA, the CDR3 is TGTGCCAGCAGCGTAGCGGCGGCGAACACTGAAGCTTTCTTT. This sequence encodes CASSVAAANTEAFF.

V and J are TRBV28 and TRBJ2-1; 8 bases are a match to TRBD2. The CDR3 length is 15 residues. J lost 7 bases, V lost 6 bases, and 11 bases had no gene match. Germline V gives CDR1 MDHEN, CDR2 SYDVKM. CDR3 bases: TGTGCCAGCAGGAGCCCGGGACTAGTCGCAAATGAGCAGTTCTTC. This codes for CASRSPGLVANEQFF.

On this clone: This CDR3 is also generated by other DNA sequences in the sample. This chain uses TRBV7-2 with TRBJ2-1, with D perhaps matching TRBD2 (5 bases). This CDR3 has 13 amino acids. The germline gives CDR1 SGHTA, CDR2 FQGNSA. The V end lost 0 bases, the J end lost 5 bases, and 5 bases lay between the germline ends. This CDR3 is CASSLARDNEQFF. The CDR3 region has the DNA TGTGCCAGCAGCTTAGCGCGGGACAATGAGCAGTTCTTC.

V usage is TRBV28 and J usage is TRBJ2-7; D possibly uses TRBD1 or TRBD2 (5 bases each). The CDR3 contains 16 residues. V was pared by 1 base and J by 5 bases, with 18 bases between. Germline CDR1 and CDR2: MDHEN and SYDVKM. The CDR3 is CASSLSRSGRRDEQYF. CDR3 sequence (DNA): TGTGCCAGCAGTTTATCCCGGTCGGGGCGACGTGACGAGCAGTACTTC.

The V and J genes are TRBV7-9 and TRBJ1-3; TRBD1 agrees at 7 bases. Per the germline V gene, CDR1 is SEHNR and CDR2 is FQNEAQ (reference sequence). Trimming cost V 3 bases and J 2 bases; bases outside gene matches: 4. The CDR3 sequence is 15 residues long. The CDR3 is CASSLDRNPGNTIYF. The CDR3 coding sequence is TGTGCCAGCAGCTTGGACAGGAACCCTGGAAACACCATATATTTT.